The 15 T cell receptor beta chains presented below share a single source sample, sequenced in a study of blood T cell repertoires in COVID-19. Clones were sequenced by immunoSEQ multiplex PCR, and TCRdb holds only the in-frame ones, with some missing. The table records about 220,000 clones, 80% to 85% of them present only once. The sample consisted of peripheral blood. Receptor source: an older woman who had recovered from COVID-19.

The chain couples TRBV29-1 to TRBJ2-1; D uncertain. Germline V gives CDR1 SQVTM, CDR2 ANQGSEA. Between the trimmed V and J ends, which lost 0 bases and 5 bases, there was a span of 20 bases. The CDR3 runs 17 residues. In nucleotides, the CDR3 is TGCAGCGTTGAAGAATGGTCAGATTCCTCCTCAAACAATGAGCAGTTCTTC. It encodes CSVEEWSDSSSNNEQFF.

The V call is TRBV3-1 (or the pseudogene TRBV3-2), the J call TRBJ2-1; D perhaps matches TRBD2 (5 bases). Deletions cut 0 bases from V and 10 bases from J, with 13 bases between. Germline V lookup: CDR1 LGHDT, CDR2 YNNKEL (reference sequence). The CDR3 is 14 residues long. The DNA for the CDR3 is TGTGCCAGCAGCCAAGAGGCGGCTAGCCGCGAGCAGTTCTTC. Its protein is CASSQEAASREQFF.

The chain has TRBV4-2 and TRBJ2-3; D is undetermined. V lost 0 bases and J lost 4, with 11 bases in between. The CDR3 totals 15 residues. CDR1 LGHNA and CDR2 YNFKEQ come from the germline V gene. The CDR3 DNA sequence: TGTGCCAGCAGCCAAGATGGGCAGCTTGCAGATACGCAGTATTTT. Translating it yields CASSQDGQLADTQYF.

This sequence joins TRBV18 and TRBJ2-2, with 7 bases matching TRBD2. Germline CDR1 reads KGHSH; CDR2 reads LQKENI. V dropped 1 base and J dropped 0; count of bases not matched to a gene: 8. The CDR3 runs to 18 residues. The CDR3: CASSPLFVGTTNTGELFF. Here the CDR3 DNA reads TGTGCCAGCTCACCACTCTTCGTAGGGACTACGAACACCGGGGAGCTGTTTTTT.

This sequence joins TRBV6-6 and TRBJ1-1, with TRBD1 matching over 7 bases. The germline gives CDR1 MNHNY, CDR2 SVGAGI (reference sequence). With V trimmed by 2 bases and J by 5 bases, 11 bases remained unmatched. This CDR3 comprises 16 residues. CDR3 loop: CASSYRPLDRATEAFF. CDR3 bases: TGTGCCAGCAGTTACCGCCCATTAGACAGGGCTACTGAAGCTTTCTTT.

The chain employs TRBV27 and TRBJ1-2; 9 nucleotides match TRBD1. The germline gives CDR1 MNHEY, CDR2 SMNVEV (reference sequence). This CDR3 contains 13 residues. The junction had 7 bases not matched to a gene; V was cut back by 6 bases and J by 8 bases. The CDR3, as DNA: TGTGCCAGCAGGAGGACAGGGGTGCGAGGCTACACCTTC. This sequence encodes CASRRTGVRGYTF.

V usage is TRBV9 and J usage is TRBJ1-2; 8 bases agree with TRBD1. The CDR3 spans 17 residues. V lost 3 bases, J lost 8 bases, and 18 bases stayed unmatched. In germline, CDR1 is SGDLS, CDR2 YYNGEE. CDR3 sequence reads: CASSAKTGTGREKGYTF. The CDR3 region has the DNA TGTGCCAGCAGCGCCAAAACCGGGACAGGCCGTGAAAAGGGCTACACCTTC.

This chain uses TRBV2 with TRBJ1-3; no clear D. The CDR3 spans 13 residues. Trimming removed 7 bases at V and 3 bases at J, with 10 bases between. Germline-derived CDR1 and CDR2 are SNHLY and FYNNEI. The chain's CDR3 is CASTERFGNTIYF. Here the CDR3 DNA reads TGTGCCAGCACCGAGAGGTTTGGAAACACCATATATTTT. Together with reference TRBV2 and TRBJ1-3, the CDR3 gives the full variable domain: EPEVTQTPSHQVTQMGQEVILRCVPISNHLYFYWYRQILGQKVEFLVSFYNNEISEKSEIFDDQFSVERPDGSNFTLKIRSTKLEDSAMYFCASTERFGNTIYFGEGSWLTVV.

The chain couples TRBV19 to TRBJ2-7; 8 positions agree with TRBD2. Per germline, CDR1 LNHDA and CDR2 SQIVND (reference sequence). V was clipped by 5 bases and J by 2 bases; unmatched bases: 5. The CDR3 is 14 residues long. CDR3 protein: CASSRGRTTYEQYF. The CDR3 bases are TGTGCCAGTAGTCGCGGGAGGACCACCTACGAGCAGTACTTC. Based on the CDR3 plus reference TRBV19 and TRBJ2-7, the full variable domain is DGGITQSPKYLFRKEGQNVTLSCEQNLNHDAMYWYRQDPGQGLRLIYYSQIVNDFQKGDIAEGYSVSREKKESFPLTVTSAQKNPTAFYLCASSRGRTTYEQYFGPGTRLTVT.

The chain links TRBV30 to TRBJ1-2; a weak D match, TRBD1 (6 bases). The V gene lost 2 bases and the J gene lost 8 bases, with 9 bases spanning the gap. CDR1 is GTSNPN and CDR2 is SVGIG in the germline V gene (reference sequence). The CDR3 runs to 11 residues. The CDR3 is CAWSNRAGYTF. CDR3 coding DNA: TGTGCCTGGAGTAACAGGGCCGGCTACACCTTC.

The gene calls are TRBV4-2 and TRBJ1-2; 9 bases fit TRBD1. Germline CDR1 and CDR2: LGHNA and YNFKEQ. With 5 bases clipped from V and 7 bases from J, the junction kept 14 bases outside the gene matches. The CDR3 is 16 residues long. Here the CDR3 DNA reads TGTGCCAGCAGCACCCAAATAACAGGGGGCGGAAGTGGCTACACCTTC. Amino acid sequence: CASSTQITGGGSGYTF.

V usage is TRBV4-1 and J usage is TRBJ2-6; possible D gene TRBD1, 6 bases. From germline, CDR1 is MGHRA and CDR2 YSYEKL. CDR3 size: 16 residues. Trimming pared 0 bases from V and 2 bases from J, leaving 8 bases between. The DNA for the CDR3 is TGCGCCAGCAGCCAAGACAGGGGAACTGGGGCCAACGTCCTGACTTTC. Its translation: CASSQDRGTGANVLTF.

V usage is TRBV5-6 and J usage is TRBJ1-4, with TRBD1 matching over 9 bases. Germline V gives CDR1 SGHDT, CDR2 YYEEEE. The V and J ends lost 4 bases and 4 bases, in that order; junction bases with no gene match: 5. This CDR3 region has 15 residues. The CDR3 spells CASSLPGQGNEKLFF. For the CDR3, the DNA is TGTGCCAGCAGCCTGCCGGGACAGGGTAATGAAAAACTGTTTTTT.

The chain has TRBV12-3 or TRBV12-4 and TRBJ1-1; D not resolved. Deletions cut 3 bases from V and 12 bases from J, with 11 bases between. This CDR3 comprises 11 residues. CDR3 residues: CASSLYKTTFF. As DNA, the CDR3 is TGTGCCAGCAGTTTGTACAAAACGACTTTCTTT.

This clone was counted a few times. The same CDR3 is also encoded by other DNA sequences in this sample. The CDR3, as DNA: TGTGCCAGCAGTGAAACGGGAGATGGCTACACCTTC. Protein product: CASSETGDGYTF. The chain joins TRBV2 to TRBJ1-2; no firm D call. The length of the CDR3 is 12 residues. Trimming took 2 bases from V and 6 from J, leaving 7 bases between them. Germline CDR1 SNHLY, CDR2 FYNNEI.